The subject of this entry is one TCR beta chain. The data derive from a study of control samples from healthy donors and cancer patients. The data were produced by immunoSEQ multiplex PCR, yet TCRdb's version contains in-frame clones alone and is incomplete. The sample carries 200,000 or so clones, 85% to 95% recorded once. Germline CDR1 is MGHDK and CDR2 is SYGVNS. Trimming shortened V by 0 bases and J by 0 bases, and 9 bases separated the two germline ends. This CDR3 spans 15 amino acids. What was sequenced was blood. J is TRBJ2-7 and V is TRBV25-1; maybe TRBD2 (6 bases). The receptor was derived from a man aged 45-60 years in good health. In DNA, the CDR3 is TGTGCCAGCAGTGAATATCTCGGGGGCTCCTACGAGCAGTACTTC. It translates to CASSEYLGGSYEQYF.